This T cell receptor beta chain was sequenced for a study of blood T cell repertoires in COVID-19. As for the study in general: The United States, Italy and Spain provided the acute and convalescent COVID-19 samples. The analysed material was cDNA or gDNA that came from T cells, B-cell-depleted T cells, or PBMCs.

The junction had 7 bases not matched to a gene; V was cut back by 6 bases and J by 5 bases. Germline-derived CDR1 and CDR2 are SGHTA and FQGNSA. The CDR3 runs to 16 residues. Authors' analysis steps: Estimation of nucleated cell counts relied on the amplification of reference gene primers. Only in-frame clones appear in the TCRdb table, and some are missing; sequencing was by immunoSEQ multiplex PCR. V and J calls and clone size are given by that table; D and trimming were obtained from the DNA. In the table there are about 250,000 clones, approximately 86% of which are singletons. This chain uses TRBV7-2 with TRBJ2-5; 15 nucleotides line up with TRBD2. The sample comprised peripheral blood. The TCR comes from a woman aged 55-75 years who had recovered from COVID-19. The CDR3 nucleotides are TGTGCCAGCAGACGGACTAGCGGGGGGGGTGGTGAGACCCAGTACTTC. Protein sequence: CASRRTSGGGGETQYF.